Shown below are 20 T cell receptor beta chains from a single sample sequenced in a study of T cell repertoires in cytomegalovirus infection. No antigen has been assigned to these receptors. TCRdb processed the reads anew with MiXCR; each CDR3 protein has one entry. This table has 110,000 or so distinct CDR3 sequences, around 30% appearing once. Here the sequenced sample was CD8+ T cells from cultured PBMCs, taken from culture after CMV antigen stimulation. The receptors were gathered from a human donor in good health (CMV status not recorded). Some clones in this sample may be carry-over from other donors' samples.

The V and J genes are TRBV5-1 and TRBJ1-4; D gene uncertain. With 2 bases removed from V and 6 bases from J, the gap between germline ends came to 11 bases. The CDR3 has 14 amino acids. Germline CDR1 reads SGHRS; CDR2 reads YFSETQ. CDR3 nucleotides: TGCGCCAGCAGCTTAACCCCGAGGGATGAAAAACTGTTTTTT. Amino acids: CASSLTPRDEKLFF.

This clonotype was seen repeatedly, ten times or more. The chain links TRBV27 to TRBJ1-5; maybe TRBD1 (5 bases). Trimming removed 4 bases at V and 1 base at J, with 5 bases between. Germline CDR1 and CDR2: MNHEY and SMNVEV (reference sequence). This CDR3 region has 13 residues. The chain's CDR3 is CASSWDSNQPQHF. CDR3 DNA: TGTGCCAGCAGTTGGGACAGCAATCAGCCCCAGCATTTT.

V and J are TRBV7-9 and TRBJ1-5; no definite D call. The germline gives CDR1 SEHNR, CDR2 FQNEAQ (reference sequence). The germline V and J ends were trimmed by 4 bases and 0 bases, with 7 bases remaining between them. This CDR3 region has 14 residues. CDR3 DNA: TGTGCCAGCAGCTCCCCCGTTAGCAATCAGCCCCAGCATTTT. Its protein product is CASSSPVSNQPQHF.

The chain combines TRBV2 with TRBJ2-3, with D possibly being TRBD1 (6 bases). Germline V gene lookup returns CDR1 SNHLY and CDR2 FYNNEI. The CDR3 runs 15 residues. V lost 4 bases and J lost 1, with 12 bases in between. CDR3 amino acids: CASSGWKGGTDTQYF. In DNA form, the CDR3 reads TGTGCCAGCAGTGGATGGAAGGGGGGCACAGATACGCAGTATTTT.

V usage is TRBV20-1 and J usage is TRBJ1-3; D unresolved. Germline V gene sequence: CDR1 DFQATT, CDR2 SNEGSKA (reference sequence). This CDR3 is 14 amino acids long. Between the trimmed V and J ends, which lost 5 bases and 0 bases, there was a span of 11 bases. The CDR3 sequence is CSARVTRSGNTIYF. CDR3 in DNA: TGCAGTGCTCGGGTGACCCGCTCTGGAAACACCATATATTTT.

This clonotype was counted between two and nine times. DNA for the CDR3: TGTGCCAGCAGTTACGCAGGGGGTGGCACTGAAGCTTTCTTT. This encodes CASSYAGGGTEAFF. The chain joins TRBV6-2 or TRBV6-3 to TRBJ1-1, with 7 positions matching TRBD1. V was pared by 2 bases and J by 4 bases, with 4 bases of the junction left unmatched. Per germline, CDR1 MNHEY and CDR2 SVGEGT. The CDR3 contains 14 residues.

The chain recombines TRBV12-3 or TRBV12-4 with TRBJ2-7; possibly TRBD1 for D (6 bases). The germline V and J ends were trimmed by 1 base and 3 bases, with 7 bases remaining between them. The CDR3 is 13 amino acids. The CDR3 sequence: CASSLETGYEQYF. The CDR3 region has the DNA TGTGCCAGCAGTTTAGAGACAGGCTACGAGCAGTACTTC.

This clonotype was seen only a few times. V gene TRBV15 combines with J gene TRBJ1-2; D is ambiguous. V was cut by 1 base and J by 2 bases, with 8 bases left in between. Germline CDR1 is LNHNV and CDR2 is YYDKDF (reference sequence). CDR3 length equals 14 residues. The CDR3 region has the DNA TGTGCCACCAGCAGAGTACACACGAACTATGGCTACACCTTC. Translated, it gives CATSRVHTNYGYTF. Looking up the rest from reference TRBV15 and TRBJ1-2 gives the full variable domain: DAMVIQNPRYQVTQFGKPVTLSCSQTLNHNVMYWYQQKSSQAPKLLFHYYDKDFNNEADTPDNFQSRRPNTSFCFLDIRSPGLGDTAMYLCATSRVHTNYGYTFGSGTRLTVV.

This clonotype has a handful of counts. The chain couples TRBV4-1 to TRBJ2-7, with 7 bases identical to TRBD2. The CDR3 has 13 amino acids. Germline CDR1 and CDR2: MGHRA and YSYEKL. J lost 4 bases, V lost 7 bases, and 7 bases had no gene match. The CDR3 DNA follows: TGCGCCAGCACGGGGGGACCAGCTTACGAGCAGTACTTC. Translating it yields CASTGGPAYEQYF.

The chain links TRBV7-8 to TRBJ1-2, with D perhaps matching TRBD1 (6 bases). V gave up 1 base and J gave up 8 bases, with 11 bases separating them. Germline values: CDR1 SGHVS, CDR2 FQNEAQ. This CDR3 is built from 13 residues. CDR3 sequence (DNA): TGTGCCAGCAGCTTAGGGGGGCAGGACGGCTACACCTTC. Its protein is CASSLGGQDGYTF.

In its sample, this clonotype was seen a few times. The J gene is TRBJ2-1, the V gene TRBV11-2; D possibly uses TRBD1 or TRBD2 (5 bases each). There are 14 residues in the CDR3. V lost 1 base and J lost 6, with 10 bases in between. CDR1 and CDR2 from the germline V gene are SGHAT and FQNNGV. The CDR3 coding sequence is TGTGCCAGCAGCTTAGGCTCTGGGGGCAATGAGCAGTTCTTC. Translating gives CASSLGSGGNEQFF.

The chain carries TRBV27 and TRBJ2-1; D is ambiguous. V dropped 4 bases and J dropped 9 bases, with 13 bases sitting between them. The germline gives CDR1 MNHEY, CDR2 SMNVEV (reference sequence). This CDR3 region has 13 residues. CDR3 protein: CASSSSPLGEQFF. The CDR3 nucleotides are TGTGCCAGCAGTTCATCCCCCCTTGGTGAGCAGTTCTTC.

The chain links TRBV7-9 to TRBJ1-3, with 10 bases fitting TRBD1. This CDR3 spans 16 amino acids. The junction had 5 bases not matched to a gene; V was cut back by 6 bases and J by 0 bases. Germline-derived CDR1 and CDR2 are SEHNR and FQNEAQ (reference sequence). The CDR3 is CASRGDRGYSGNTIYF. CDR3 bases: TGTGCCAGCAGGGGGGACAGGGGCTACTCTGGAAACACCATATATTTT.

This chain connects TRBV20-1 to TRBJ2-7, with 13 bases matching TRBD2. Trimming took 2 bases from V and 3 from J; bases not matched to a gene: 4. Germline V lookup: CDR1 DFQATT, CDR2 SNEGSKA (reference sequence). This CDR3 spans 15 amino acids. The CDR3 loop is CSARPRTSGSYEQYF. The CDR3 DNA sequence: TGCAGTGCTAGACCGCGGACTAGCGGGAGCTACGAGCAGTACTTC.

A few counts support this clonotype. This chain joins TRBV7-4 and TRBJ2-4, with 12 bases matching TRBD2. The CDR3 is 16 residues long. V was pared by 5 bases and J by 3 bases, with 5 bases of the junction left unmatched. CDR1 is SGHVT, CDR2 SQSDAQ, per germline. DNA of the CDR3: TGTGCCAGCAGCACCTCTAGCGGGGGGGTCAAAAACATTCAGTACTTC. This translates into CASSTSSGGVKNIQYF.

To note about this clonotype: Being one base from a much bigger clone, this may be a read error. The chain employs TRBV12-3 or TRBV12-4 and TRBJ1-5; no firm D call. V lost 6 bases to trimming and J lost 0 bases, with 15 bases between them. The CDR3 loop spans 16 amino acids. CDR3 DNA sequence: TGTGCCAGCAGCCTCGCCGGCCTCTATAGCAATCAGCCCCAGCATTTT. Translating gives CASSLAGLYSNQPQHF.

This clonotype was counted only a few times. This chain uses TRBV20-1 with TRBJ2-7, with TRBD2 as a possible D gene (6 bases). This CDR3 spans 15 amino acids. Germline V gene sequence: CDR1 DFQATT, CDR2 SNEGSKA (reference sequence). Trimming left V 6 bases short and J 0 bases short, with 18 bases between. CDR3 nucleotides: TGCAGTGCCCTAAGGGTGGCGGGAACCTCCTACGAGCAGTACTTC. It specifies CSALRVAGTSYEQYF.

The chain joins TRBV4-1 to TRBJ2-5; D is perhaps TRBD2 (7 bases). Trimming left V 0 bases short and J 1 base short, with 18 bases between. Germline assignment: CDR1 MGHRA and CDR2 YSYEKL. The CDR3 is made up of 18 amino acids. DNA for the CDR3: TGCGCCAGCAGCCAAGAAGGGGCAGGGGCGGGGGTCCAAGAGACCCAGTACTTC. Translating it yields CASSQEGAGAGVQETQYF.

A few counts support this clonotype. V gene TRBV6-1 combines with J gene TRBJ1-6; possible D gene TRBD1, 5 bases. This CDR3 is built from 13 residues. Germline loops: CDR1 MNHNS, CDR2 SASEGT. The ends were cut back, 2 bases at V and 10 bases at J, with 9 bases in the middle. The CDR3 bases are TGTGCCAGCAGTGAAACCCAGGGATCACCCCTCCACTTT. Its translation is CASSETQGSPLHF.

In its sample, this clonotype was seen a few times. The V call is TRBV28, the J call TRBJ1-2; no firm D call. Germline loops: CDR1 MDHEN, CDR2 SYDVKM. This CDR3 has 15 residues. V was clipped by 2 bases and J by 3 bases, with 13 bases between them. The CDR3 sequence: CASSLSQATYYGYTF. The CDR3 DNA sequence: TGTGCCAGCAGTTTAAGCCAGGCGACCTACTATGGCTACACCTTC.